Listed below are T cell receptor beta chains from one sample, sequenced in a study of radiotherapy plus CTLA-4 blockade in lung cancer. The repertoire was sequenced with immunoSEQ multiplex PCR; TCRdb's copy has only in-frame clones and lacks some. The data show roughly 97,000 clones, around 74% seen once. The sequencing here drew on peripheral blood, taken from a patient treated with radiotherapy plus ipilimumab. These receptors were obtained from a human donor with non-small cell lung cancer who had a partial response to radiotherapy plus ipilimumab. Some clones in this sample may be carry-over from other donors' samples. The CDR3 runs from the conserved cysteine through the conserved F or W. Each record gives: clone size, J gene, V gene, D gene, CDR3 DNA, CDR3 protein. The D gene is left open where the match is weak. Size is stated for part of the rows, as once, few or many counts, or as a class when the clone is expanded.

>.|TRBJ2-7|TRBV28|.
TGTGCCAGCACCCGACCGACAGTCCCTTACGAGCAGTACTTC
CASTRPTVPYEQYF
>.|TRBJ2-5|TRBV18|.
TGTGCCAGCTCACCGAGAAAGAACCAAGAGACCCAGTACTTC
CASSPRKNQETQYF
>few|TRBJ1-1|TRBV5-1|.
TGCGCCAGCAGCTTGGGACAGCGGAACACTGAAGCTTTCTTT
CASSLGQRNTEAFF
>.|TRBJ1-3|TRBV19|.
TGTGCCAGTACTCTGGGCCAATCCTCTGGAAACACCATATATTTT
CASTLGQSSGNTIYF
>.|TRBJ1-4|TRBV6-1|.
TGTGCCAGCAGTGAAGGCGGGGGTGAAAAACTGTTTTTT
CASSEGGGEKLFF
>.|TRBJ2-2|TRBV11-3|.
TGTGCCAGCAGCTTAGTGGGGCAGAACACCGGGGAGCTGTTTTTT
CASSLVGQNTGELFF
>few|TRBJ1-5|TRBV6-6|.
TGTGCCAGCAGTGGGCGGGAGAATCAGCCCCAGCATTTT
CASSGRENQPQHF
>.|TRBJ1-6|TRBV11-3|TRBD1
TGTGCCAGCAGCTGGAGAGACAGGGGAAATTCACCCCTCCACTTT
CASSWRDRGNSPLHF
>.|TRBJ2-7|TRBV7-3|TRBD1
TGTGCCAGCAGCTCTACAGGGGGCGAGCAGTACTTC
CASSSTGGEQYF
>.|TRBJ2-7|TRBV27|.
TGTGCCAGCAGGAATAGCGATCTCTCCTACGAGCAGTACTTC
CASRNSDLSYEQYF
>.|TRBJ2-7|TRBV9|TRBD1
TGTGCCAGCAGCCCGGACAGGGTAATCAACGAGCAGTACTTC
CASSPDRVINEQYF
>.|TRBJ2-7|TRBV4-3|.
TGCGCCAGCAGCCAAGACAGGGGATCCTACGAGCAGTACTTC
CASSQDRGSYEQYF
>.|TRBJ2-2|TRBV5-1|TRBD1
TGCGCCAGCAGCTTGGTACAGGGGGGCACCGGGGAGCTGTTTTTT
CASSLVQGGTGELFF
>few|TRBJ2-3|TRBV5-1|TRBD2
TGCGCCAGCAGCGACAGACCCGCGGGGGCGCAGTATTTT
CASSDRPAGAQYF
>.|TRBJ2-3|TRBV15|TRBD1
TGTGCCACCAGTAGACAGGGGTCGAGCACAGATACGCAGTATTTT
CATSRQGSSTDTQYF
>few|TRBJ2-7|TRBV11-2|TRBD2
TGTGCCAGCAGCTTAGTCGGGGGGGGTAACGAGCAGTACTTC
CASSLVGGGNEQYF
>.|TRBJ2-1|TRBV7-9|TRBD2
TGTGCCAGCAGCTTAAGGACTAGCGGGAGTGGGAATGAGCAGTTCTTC
CASSLRTSGSGNEQFF
>.|TRBJ2-1|TRBV6-5|.
TGTGCCAGCAGTCCCGTATGGGAGGGGGGGGAGCAGTTCTTC
CASSPVWEGGEQFF
>.|TRBJ2-1|TRBV5-1|TRBD2
TGCGCCAGCAGCTACAGCGGGAGCTACAATGAGCAGTTCTTC
CASSYSGSYNEQFF
>.|TRBJ1-5|TRBV18|TRBD1
TGTGCCAGCTCACCGGGACAGGGCGCGGGACAGCCCCAGCATTTT
CASSPGQGAGQPQHF
>.|TRBJ2-3|TRBV11-2|TRBD2
TGTGCCAGCAGCACTAGCGGAGCACGATTCACAGATACGCAGTATTTT
CASSTSGARFTDTQYF
>.|TRBJ1-2|TRBV7-2|.
TGTGCCAGCAGCTTGGGCGCAGGGATGAACTATGGCTACACCTTC
CASSLGAGMNYGYTF
>.|TRBJ1-1|TRBV28|.
TGTGCCAGCAGTACTAATTGGGACACTGAAGCTTTCTTT
CASSTNWDTEAFF
>.|TRBJ1-1|TRBV2|TRBD1
TGTGCCAGCAGCCTACCCGGGACAGCAGAAGCTTTCTTT
CASSLPGTAEAFF
>.|TRBJ2-2|TRBV14|TRBD2
TGTGCCAGCAGCCAAGTACCTAGCGGGACCGGGGAGCTGTTTTTT
CASSQVPSGTGELFF
>.|TRBJ1-2|TRBV4-3|TRBD1
TGCGCCAGCAGCCAAGATCTGGGACAGGGCATCTATGGCTACACCTTC
CASSQDLGQGIYGYTF
>.|TRBJ2-1|TRBV5-1|TRBD2
TGCGCCAGCAGCTTGGCGGGGGGGCCTCCCAATGAGCAGTTCTTC
CASSLAGGPPNEQFF
>once|TRBJ2-2|TRBV10-3|TRBD1
TGTGCCATCAGTGAGCCGCTCGGGACAGGGGACACCGGGGAGCTGTTTTTT
CAISEPLGTGDTGELFF
>once|TRBJ2-4|TRBV28|TRBD1
TGTGCCAGCAGAGGGCCAGGGGGCGATAACATTCAGTACTTC
CASRGPGGDNIQYF